Below, 15 T cell receptor beta chains from the same sample are listed, as sequenced in a study of T cell responses to AZD1222 COVID-19 vaccine. Sequenced by immunoSEQ multiplex PCR; TCRdb stores in-frame clones only, minus some. The table records approximately 130,000 clones, 70% to 90% of them present only once. This specimen consisted of peripheral blood, obtained on day 0 of AZD1222 vaccination. The source is an adult in good health.

The chain couples TRBV11-1 to TRBJ1-4; tentative D call: TRBD1 (5 bases). The CDR3 has 14 amino acids. Trimming pared 5 bases from V and 5 bases from J, leaving 12 bases between. Germline V gives CDR1 SGHAT, CDR2 FQDESV (reference sequence). Written as DNA, the CDR3 is TGTGCCAGCAGCCCACAGGATGGAAATGAAAAACTGTTTTTT. Amino acids: CASSPQDGNEKLFF.

The chain uses TRBV6-5 and TRBJ1-5; the D gene is possibly TRBD1 (6 bases). Trimming stripped 0 bases from V and 9 bases from J, with 12 bases between. CDR1 and CDR2 (germline): MNHEY, SVGAGI. CDR3 length: 14 amino acids. In DNA, the CDR3 is TGTGCCAGCAGTTACTCACAGGGTCGGGGGCCCCAGCATTTT. This encodes CASSYSQGRGPQHF.

This clone was seen a few times. The CDR3 DNA reads TGTGCCAGCAGTCCGACAGGCGGTAATGAAAAACTGTTTTTT. Translated: CASSPTGGNEKLFF. The chain uses TRBV25-1 and TRBJ1-4; tentatively, D is TRBD1 (6 bases). This CDR3 is 14 amino acids long. The V gene lost 5 bases and the J gene lost 4 bases, with 11 bases spanning the gap. Germline CDR1 MGHDK, CDR2 SYGVNS.

This sequence joins TRBV30 and TRBJ2-1, with no clear D. Trimming shortened V by 0 bases and J by 10 bases, and 13 bases separated the two germline ends. Germline CDR1 is GTSNPN and CDR2 is SVGIG (reference sequence). This CDR3 has 13 residues. CDR3 in DNA: TGTGCCTGGAGTGTAAGTCGGGTAGGCGAGCAGTTCTTC. It translates to CAWSVSRVGEQFF. Based on the CDR3 plus reference TRBV30 and TRBJ2-1, the full variable domain is SQTIHQWPATLVQPVGSPLSLECTVEGTSNPNLYWYRQAAGRGLQLLFYSVGIGQISSEVPQNLSASRPQDRQFILSSKKLLLSDSGFYLCAWSVSRVGEQFFGPGTRLTVL.

V is TRBV3-1 (or the pseudogene TRBV3-2) and J is TRBJ2-3, with unresolved D. V lost 1 base and J lost 1, with 3 bases in between. The CDR3 loop spans 13 amino acids. Germline lookup yields CDR1 LGHDT and CDR2 YNNKEL (reference sequence). Here the CDR3 reads CASSQGRTDTQYF. CDR3 DNA sequence: TGTGCCAGCAGCCAAGGTCGCACAGATACGCAGTATTTT.

CDR3 in amino acids: CATSEAGLDTEAFF. CDR3 DNA sequence: TGTGCCACCAGCGAGGCCGGATTGGACACTGAAGCTTTCTTT. The chain joins TRBV15 to TRBJ1-1; D is uncertain. V lost 5 bases and J lost 3, with 13 bases in between. Germline values: CDR1 LNHNV, CDR2 YYDKDF (reference sequence). This CDR3 spans 14 amino acids.

V is TRBV27 and J is TRBJ2-2, with a possible D match to TRBD2 (7 bases). CDR3 length equals 15 residues. V lost 5 bases and J 7 bases, leaving 17 bases between the germline ends. Germline V gene lookup returns CDR1 MNHEY and CDR2 SMNVEV (reference sequence). The CDR3 region has the DNA TGTGCCAGCAGTCTGTGGGGGGGCGTGAACGGGGAGCTGTTTTTT. Its translation: CASSLWGGVNGELFF.

The rearrangement joins TRBV18 to TRBJ2-7, with a tentative D call TRBD2 (6 bases). Germline V gene data show CDR1 as KGHSH and CDR2 as LQKENI. Between the trimmed V and J ends, which lost 6 bases and 7 bases, there was a span of 16 bases. CDR3 size: 13 residues. CDR3 nucleotides: TGTGCCAGCTCCGGGGGAGGACGCGGGGAGCAGTACTTC. It translates to CASSGGGRGEQYF.

The chain employs TRBV6-2 or TRBV6-3 and TRBJ1-6, with D maybe TRBD1 (5 bases). Germline V gene lookup returns CDR1 MNHEY and CDR2 SVGEGT. Trimming took 2 bases from V and 11 from J, leaving 7 bases between them. The length of the CDR3 is 12 residues. The CDR3 DNA sequence: TGTGCCAGCAGTTACGGGGGAGCACCCCTCCACTTT. It translates to CASSYGGAPLHF.

This chain's CDR3 is CASSPLFTLRGGGATDTQYF. In DNA form, the CDR3 reads TGTGCCAGCAGCCCACTCTTCACCTTGCGTGGCGGGGGGGCGACAGATACGCAGTATTTT. J is TRBJ2-3 and V is TRBV7-8, with 9 bases fitting TRBD2. Trimming at V came to 5 bases and at J to 3 bases, leaving 21 bases not matched to a gene. CDR1 SGHVS and CDR2 FQNEAQ come from the germline V gene. The CDR3 has 20 amino acids.

The genes are TRBV9 and TRBJ1-4; perhaps TRBD1 as D (5 bases). V shed 4 bases and J shed 5 bases, with 12 bases lying between them. This CDR3 has 14 residues. Germline CDR1 SGDLS, CDR2 YYNGEE. The CDR3 spells CASSQGFRNEKLFF. DNA of the CDR3: TGTGCCAGCAGCCAGGGATTCCGAAATGAAAAACTGTTTTTT. The variable domain in full, with the rest retrieved from reference TRBV9 and TRBJ1-4, is DSGVTQTPKHLITATGQRVTLRCSPRSGDLSVYWYQQSLDQGLQFLIQYYNGEERAKGNILERFSAQQFPDLHSELNLSSLELGDSALYFCASSQGFRNEKLFFGSGTQLSVL.

The chain uses TRBV7-9 and TRBJ2-7; 8 bases match TRBD1. The CDR3 sequence is 15 residues long. V trimming: 1 base; J trimming: 7 bases; junction bases outside the gene matches: 9. Germline V gene data show CDR1 as SEHNR and CDR2 as FQNEAQ (reference sequence). The CDR3 sequence: CASSLGVRTGREQYF. In nucleotides, the CDR3 is TGTGCCAGCAGCTTAGGAGTCAGGACAGGGAGGGAGCAGTACTTC.

The chain recombines TRBV4-1 with TRBJ2-7; either TRBD1 or TRBD2 may fit D (5 bases each). Trimming left V 1 base short and J 5 bases short, with 18 bases between. The CDR3 is 16 residues long. CDR1 is MGHRA and CDR2 is YSYEKL in the germline V gene. As DNA, the CDR3 is TGCGCCAGCAGCCAAGGGTTTACCGGGTGGGGGAACGAGCAGTACTTC. This sequence encodes CASSQGFTGWGNEQYF.

The count of this clone is one. This chain uses TRBV15 with TRBJ1-2; D unresolved. The CDR3 is 14 amino acids. V was cut by 1 base and J by 0 bases, with 6 bases left in between. The germline V gene encodes CDR1 LNHNV and CDR2 YYDKDF (reference sequence). CDR3 loop: CATSRGTPNYGYTF. The DNA for the CDR3 is TGTGCCACCAGCAGAGGGACTCCTAACTATGGCTACACCTTC.

This chain uses TRBV2 with TRBJ1-5, with 9 bases aligning to TRBD1. Germline V lookup: CDR1 SNHLY, CDR2 FYNNEI. The CDR3 contains 16 residues. Trimming took 7 bases from V and 0 from J; bases not matched to a gene: 7. CDR3 DNA: TGTGCCAGCACGGGACAGGGAGGGTATAGCAATCAGCCCCAGCATTTT. The encoded protein is CASTGQGGYSNQPQHF.